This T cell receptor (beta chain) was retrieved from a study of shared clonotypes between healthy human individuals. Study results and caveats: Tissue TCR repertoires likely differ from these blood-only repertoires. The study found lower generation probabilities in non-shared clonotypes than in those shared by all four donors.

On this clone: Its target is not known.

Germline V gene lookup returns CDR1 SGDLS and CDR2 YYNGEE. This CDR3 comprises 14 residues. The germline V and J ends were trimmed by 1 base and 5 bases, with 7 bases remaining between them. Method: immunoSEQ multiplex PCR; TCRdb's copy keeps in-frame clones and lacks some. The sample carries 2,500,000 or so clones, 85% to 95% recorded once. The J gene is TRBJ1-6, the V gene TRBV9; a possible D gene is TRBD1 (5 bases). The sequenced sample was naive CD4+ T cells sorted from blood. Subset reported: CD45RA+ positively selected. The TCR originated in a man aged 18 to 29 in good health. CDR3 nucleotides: TGTGCCAGCAGCGTAAGGGGTGATAATTCACCCCTCCACTTT. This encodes CASSVRGDNSPLHF. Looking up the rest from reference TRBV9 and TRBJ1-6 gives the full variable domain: DSGVTQTPKHLITATGQRVTLRCSPRSGDLSVYWYQQSLDQGLQFLIQYYNGEERAKGNILERFSAQQFPDLHSELNLSSLELGDSALYFCASSVRGDNSPLHFGNGTRLTVT.